Below are 29 T cell receptor beta chains sequenced from a single sample in a study of T cells in Graves' hyperthyroidism and ophthalmopathy. Researchers took RNA transcripts and amplified the TCR beta CDR3 regions from them. When the TCR CDR3 underwent first-round RT-PCR, the HTBI primer set was used. TCRdb processed the multiplex PCR reads anew with MiXCR; each CDR3 protein has one entry. The sample carries fewer than 400,000 distinct CDR3 sequences, around 25% recorded once. Sequenced sample: blood. The receptors were sampled from a man aged 45-65 years with Graves' hyperthyroidism.

This clonotype was seen a few times. This chain uses TRBV11-2 with TRBJ1-6; 8 bases align to TRBD1. V shed 1 base and J 8 bases; nucleotides not matched to a gene: 4. The CDR3 contains 15 residues. CDR1 SGHAT and CDR2 FQNNGV come from the germline V gene. The CDR3 here is CASSLVTGGYSPLHF. The CDR3 nucleotides read TGTGCCAGCAGCTTAGTAACAGGGGGGTATTCACCCCTCCACTTT.

CDR3 in DNA: TGCGCCAGCAAGAGGGGGACGAATGAGCAGTTCTTC. Residues: CASKRGTNEQFF. J is TRBJ2-1 and V is TRBV5-1; D perhaps matches TRBD1 (6 bases). Germline-derived CDR1 and CDR2 are SGHRS and YFSETQ. V lost 6 bases to trimming and J lost 7 bases, with 11 bases between them. The CDR3 has 12 residues.

The V call is TRBV12-3 or TRBV12-4, the J call TRBJ2-1; 7 nucleotides line up with TRBD2. The CDR3 totals 18 residues. Losses at the gene ends were 4 bases for V and 3 bases for J; bases not matched to a gene: 15. CDR3: CASSSSHPWPSGYNEQFF. The CDR3 DNA reads as TGTGCCAGCAGTTCATCACACCCCTGGCCTAGCGGCTACAATGAGCAGTTCTTC.

The CDR3 loop is CASRRGTEPRTDTQYF. The CDR3 DNA is TGTGCCAGCAGAAGAGGGACAGAACCTCGCACAGATACGCAGTATTTT. The chain couples TRBV6-1 to TRBJ2-3, with TRBD1 matching 7 bases. CDR1 MNHNS and CDR2 SASEGT come from the germline V gene. The CDR3 runs 16 residues. V dropped 6 bases and J dropped 1; count of bases not matched to a gene: 10.

The V and J genes are TRBV5-1 and TRBJ2-3; TRBD1 matches 8 bases. V was clipped by 1 base and J by 2 bases; unmatched bases: 3. This CDR3 is built from 15 residues. The germline CDR1 and CDR2 sequences are SGHRS and YFSETQ. In DNA, the CDR3 is TGCGCCAGCAGCTTGAACAGGGGGGACACAGATACGCAGTATTTT. Translation: CASSLNRGDTDTQYF.

V usage is TRBV5-1 and J usage is TRBJ1-2, with 7 bases matching TRBD1. CDR3 length: 17 amino acids. Germline CDR1 reads SGHRS; CDR2 reads YFSETQ. With V trimmed by 0 bases and J by 8 bases, 16 bases remained unmatched. The CDR3 nucleotides are TGCGCCAGCAGCTTGGCCCCCGGGACAGACACCCATTTGGGCTACACCTTC. Its translation: CASSLAPGTDTHLGYTF. Complete variable domain (other parts from reference TRBV5-1 and TRBJ1-2): KAGVTQTPRYLIKTRGQQVTLSCSPISGHRSVSWYQQTPGQGLQFLFEYFSETQRNKGNFPGRFSGRQFSNSRSEMNVSTLELGDSALYLCASSLAPGTDTHLGYTFGSGTRLTVV.

The rearrangement joins TRBV2 to TRBJ1-5; weak D call: TRBD1 (5 bases). The CDR3 contains 14 residues. Trimming stripped 6 bases from V and 5 bases from J, with 14 bases between. Germline CDR1 reads SNHLY; CDR2 reads FYNNEI. CDR3 DNA: TGTGCCAGCAGCTATGCAGGGTCCTATCAGCCCCAGCATTTT. It encodes CASSYAGSYQPQHF.

The chain combines TRBV24-1 with TRBJ2-1, with D perhaps TRBD2 (6 bases). The CDR3 extends over 16 amino acids. Germline V CDR1 and CDR2: KGHDR, SFDVKD. V was trimmed by 0 bases and J by 1 base, leaving 9 bases between them. CDR3: CATSDLASVSYNEQFF. The CDR3 DNA reads as TGTGCCACCAGTGATTTGGCTAGCGTGTCCTACAATGAGCAGTTCTTC.

The rearrangement joins TRBV20-1 to TRBJ2-7, with D possibly TRBD2 on 5 matching bases. This CDR3 comprises 11 residues. Deletions cut 6 bases from V and 2 bases from J, with 8 bases between. Germline-derived CDR1 and CDR2 are DFQATT and SNEGSKA (reference sequence). CDR3 sequence reads: CSAELAYEQYF. The CDR3 nucleotides are TGCAGTGCGGAACTAGCCTACGAGCAGTACTTC.

The chain employs TRBV5-1 and TRBJ1-1, with D possibly TRBD1 on 6 matching bases. The CDR3 has 15 amino acids. The germline gives CDR1 SGHRS, CDR2 YFSETQ. Trimming took off 1 base at V and 5 bases at J, with 15 bases between the two ends. The CDR3 protein is CASSLLGARETEAFF. CDR3 nucleotides: TGCGCCAGCAGCTTGTTGGGGGCGCGGGAAACTGAAGCTTTCTTT.

This clonotype was seen a few times. V gene TRBV5-1 combines with J gene TRBJ2-3; 12 bases align to TRBD1. The CDR3 spans 17 residues. V shed 3 bases, J shed 2 bases, and the junction held 7 bases outside the gene matches. CDR1 and CDR2 (germline): SGHRS, YFSETQ. In DNA, the CDR3 is TGCGCCAGCAGCTATGACGGGACAGGGGGCTACACAGATACGCAGTATTTT. Translation gives CASSYDGTGGYTDTQYF.

The sample holds a few counts of this clonotype. The genes are TRBV11-2 and TRBJ1-6, with 8 bases identical to TRBD1. The CDR3 sequence is 16 residues long. Germline loops: CDR1 SGHAT, CDR2 FQNNGV. The junction had 7 bases not matched to a gene; V was cut back by 4 bases and J by 5 bases. As DNA, the CDR3 is TGTGCCAGCAGCTACAGGACAGGGAGACATAATTCACCCCTCCACTTT. Translated: CASSYRTGRHNSPLHF.

V is TRBV20-1 and J is TRBJ2-1, with TRBD1 identical over 7 bases. The V and J ends lost 6 bases and 7 bases, in that order; junction bases with no gene match: 6. The CDR3 sequence is 12 residues long. The germline V gene encodes CDR1 DFQATT and CDR2 SNEGSKA (reference sequence). The CDR3, as DNA: TGCAGTGCAAACAGGGGAATGAATGAGCAGTTCTTC. Encoded protein: CSANRGMNEQFF.

This clonotype was counted ten times or more. The rearrangement links TRBV20-1 to TRBJ2-3; 11 nucleotides line up with TRBD2. V trimming: 2 bases; J trimming: 4 bases; junction bases outside the gene matches: 2. The germline gives CDR1 DFQATT, CDR2 SNEGSKA (reference sequence). This CDR3 is built from 14 residues. The CDR3 DNA reads as TGCAGTGCTAGAACTAGCGGGAGATCAGATACGCAGTATTTT. Translation: CSARTSGRSDTQYF.

V is TRBV5-1 and J is TRBJ2-3, with D possibly TRBD2 on 5 matching bases. Trimming cost V 5 bases and J 2 bases, with 21 bases left between them. Germline V gives CDR1 SGHRS, CDR2 YFSETQ. The CDR3 contains 17 residues. This CDR3 is CASRIGNLEGYTDTQYF. The CDR3 DNA reads TGCGCCAGCAGAATCGGTAACCTAGAGGGCTACACAGATACGCAGTATTTT.

This clonotype was found a few times. This chain connects TRBV12-3 or TRBV12-4 to TRBJ2-2; D gene uncertain. V lost 1 base to trimming and J lost 1 base, with 10 bases between them. The CDR3 runs to 16 residues. CDR3 sequence: CASSLGQELNTGELFF. CDR3 in DNA: TGTGCCAGCAGTTTAGGGCAGGAGTTGAACACCGGGGAGCTGTTTTTT.

The rearrangement uses TRBV6-5 and TRBJ2-7, with 7 bases lining up with TRBD2. The CDR3 spans 15 residues. V shed 2 bases, J shed 3 bases, and the junction held 7 bases outside the gene matches. Germline-derived CDR1 and CDR2 are MNHEY and SVGAGI. CDR3 sequence (DNA): TGTGCCAGCAGTTACGCGGGAGAGTCTAACTACGAGCAGTACTTC. Amino acids: CASSYAGESNYEQYF.

This clonotype was counted only a few times. This chain joins TRBV7-2 and TRBJ2-2; no clear D gene. This CDR3 has 14 residues. Germline loops: CDR1 SGHTA, CDR2 FQGNSA. Between the trimmed V and J ends, which lost 2 bases and 7 bases, there was a span of 11 bases. CDR3 sequence (DNA): TGTGCCAGCAGCTTATTTGCGTTGGGCGGGGAGCTGTTTTTT. Protein product: CASSLFALGGELFF.

The chain links TRBV28 to TRBJ2-7; D gene unclear. The CDR3 length is 14 residues. The ends were cut back, 4 bases at V and 2 bases at J, with 12 bases in the middle. The germline CDR1 and CDR2 sequences are MDHEN and SYDVKM. CDR3 nucleotide sequence: TGTGCCAGCAGTTCCCCGCACTCTACCTACGAGCAGTACTTC. Protein product: CASSSPHSTYEQYF. The whole variable domain, remainder taken from reference TRBV28 and TRBJ2-7, is DVKVTQSSRYLVKRTGEKVFLECVQDMDHENMFWYRQDPGLGLRLIYFSYDVKMKEKGDIPEGYSVSREKKERFSLILESASTNQTSMYLCASSSPHSTYEQYFGPGTRLTVT.

This clonotype appeared many times. The chain carries TRBV28 and TRBJ1-1; 9 bases are shared with TRBD1. V gave up 5 bases and J gave up 0 bases; unmatched junction bases: 13. Germline CDR1 MDHEN, CDR2 SYDVKM. The CDR3 is 18 amino acids. This CDR3 reads CASSPYLRTGELNTEAFF. CDR3 DNA: TGTGCCAGCAGTCCTTACCTTCGGACAGGGGAGTTGAACACTGAAGCTTTCTTT.

The rearrangement uses TRBV20-1 and TRBJ2-1; D uncertain. The CDR3 is 12 amino acids. Between the trimmed V and J ends, which lost 7 bases and 0 bases, there was a span of 7 bases. Germline CDR1 is DFQATT and CDR2 is SNEGSKA (reference sequence). The CDR3 bases are TGCAGTGGCGAGAGCTCCTACAATGAGCAGTTCTTC. It is translated as CSGESSYNEQFF.

This CDR3 is CASSRAGSGEQFF. CDR3 sequence (DNA): TGTGCCAGCAGCCGAGCTGGGTCGGGAGAGCAGTTCTTC. This sequence joins TRBV3-1 and TRBJ2-1; D perhaps matches TRBD2 (5 bases). V lost 4 bases and J lost 10, with 14 bases in between. The CDR3 has 13 amino acids. Germline values: CDR1 LGHDT, CDR2 YNNKEL (reference sequence).

This rearrangement joins TRBV11-3 to TRBJ2-1; the match to TRBD2 covers 7 bases. There are 16 residues in the CDR3. From germline, CDR1 is SGHNT and CDR2 YENEEA. V shed 1 base and J 8 bases; nucleotides not matched to a gene: 11. The CDR3 bases are TGTGCCAGCAGCTTAGGGGCTAGCGGTAAGGTCGATGAGCAGTTCTTC. This codes for CASSLGASGKVDEQFF.

This clonotype was observed at least ten times. For the CDR3, the DNA is TGTGCCAGCAGTACCGTAGCGGGGCCATCCTACGAGCAGTACTTC. Its translation is CASSTVAGPSYEQYF. The chain has TRBV28 and TRBJ2-7; 8 bases match TRBD2. This CDR3 is 15 amino acids long. Per the germline V gene, CDR1 is MDHEN and CDR2 is SYDVKM. After removal of 5 bases from V and 1 base from J, the junction contained 7 bases not matched to a gene. Combining the CDR3 with reference TRBV28 and TRBJ2-7 gives the whole variable domain DVKVTQSSRYLVKRTGEKVFLECVQDMDHENMFWYRQDPGLGLRLIYFSYDVKMKEKGDIPEGYSVSREKKERFSLILESASTNQTSMYLCASSTVAGPSYEQYFGPGTRLTVT.

The chain uses TRBV20-1 and TRBJ2-3; D gene unclear. The CDR3 spans 12 residues. CDR1 DFQATT and CDR2 SNEGSKA come from the germline V gene (reference sequence). The ends were cut back, 0 bases at V and 5 bases at J, with 6 bases in the middle. The CDR3 reads CSAREGVDTQYF. CDR3 DNA: TGCAGTGCTAGAGAGGGTGTAGATACGCAGTATTTT.

This clonotype has only a few counts. The genes are TRBV27 and TRBJ2-7, with D perhaps TRBD1 (5 bases). The ends were cut back, 8 bases at V and 4 bases at J, with 18 bases in the middle. There are 14 residues in the CDR3. From germline, CDR1 is MNHEY and CDR2 SMNVEV (reference sequence). CDR3 residues: CASGTGPGKYEQYF. The CDR3, as DNA: TGTGCCAGCGGAACAGGACCGGGCAAATACGAGCAGTACTTC.

Comment on this clonotype: An end of the junction differs from the germline gene, which may be a read error. The chain uses TRBV30 and TRBJ1-1; D may be TRBD1 (5 bases). This CDR3 region has 16 residues. CDR1 and CDR2 (germline): GTSNPN, SVGIG (reference sequence). The CDR3, as DNA: TGTGCCTGGAAGCCAGGGAAAGTTGTCCTTGGGTCTGAAGGTTTCTTT. Its protein is CAWKPGKVVLGSEGFF.

This clonotype came up many times. V gene TRBV2 combines with J gene TRBJ1-4; weak D call: TRBD1 (6 bases). The germline V gene encodes CDR1 SNHLY and CDR2 FYNNEI. V lost 7 bases to trimming and J lost 3 bases, with 15 bases between them. This CDR3 has 15 amino acids. The CDR3 reads CASTLDRRPNEKLFF. The CDR3 nucleotides are TGTGCCAGCACTCTAGACAGGCGACCTAATGAAAAACTGTTTTTT.

This clonotype was seen many times. The genes are TRBV20-1 and TRBJ2-3; 7 positions match TRBD2. V was pared by 0 bases and J by 4 bases, with 7 bases of the junction left unmatched. Germline values: CDR1 DFQATT, CDR2 SNEGSKA (reference sequence). CDR3 length equals 15 residues. The CDR3 nucleotides are TGCAGTGCTAGAGATTACAGCGGGACCGCAGATACGCAGTATTTT. Translated: CSARDYSGTADTQYF.